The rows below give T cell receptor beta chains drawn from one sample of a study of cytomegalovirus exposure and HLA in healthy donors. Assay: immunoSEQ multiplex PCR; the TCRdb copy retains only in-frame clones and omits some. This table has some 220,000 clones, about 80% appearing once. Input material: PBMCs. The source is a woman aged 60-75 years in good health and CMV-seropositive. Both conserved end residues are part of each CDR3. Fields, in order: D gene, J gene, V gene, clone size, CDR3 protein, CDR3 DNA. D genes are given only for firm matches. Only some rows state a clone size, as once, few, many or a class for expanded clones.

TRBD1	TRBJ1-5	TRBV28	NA	CASSLGTGHSNQPQHF	TGTGCCAGCAGTCTGGGGACAGGGCATAGCAATCAGCCCCAGCATTTT
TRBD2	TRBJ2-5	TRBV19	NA	CASSLSGGRQTQYF	TGTGCCAGTAGTCTTAGCGGGGGCCGACAGACCCAGTACTTC
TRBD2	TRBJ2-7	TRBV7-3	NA	CASSSLAGWEQYF	TGTGCCAGCAGCTCGCTAGCGGGGTGGGAGCAGTACTTC
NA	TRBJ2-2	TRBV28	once	CASSFWGQHTGELFF	TGTGCCAGCAGTTTTTGGGGGCAGCACACCGGGGAGCTGTTTTTT
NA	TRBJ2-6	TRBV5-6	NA	CASSFWRQVSGANVLTF	TGTGCCAGCAGCTTTTGGCGGCAAGTCTCTGGGGCCAACGTCCTGACTTTC
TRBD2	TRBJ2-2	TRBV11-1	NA	CASSLGLAGIDGELFF	TGTGCCAGCAGCCTAGGACTAGCGGGGATAGACGGGGAGCTGTTTTTT
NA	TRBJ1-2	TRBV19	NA	CASSDQGRNGYTF	TGTGCCAGTAGTGACCAGGGGAGAAATGGCTACACCTTC
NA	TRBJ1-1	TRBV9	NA	CASSAISPGHTEAFF	TGTGCCAGCAGCGCCATATCCCCAGGCCACACTGAAGCTTTCTTT
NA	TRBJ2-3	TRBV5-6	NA	CASSFLGTPDTQYF	TGTGCCAGCAGCTTTTTAGGGACACCCGATACGCAGTATTTT
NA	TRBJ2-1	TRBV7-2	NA	CASSLINGILNEQFF	TGTGCCAGCAGCTTAATCAACGGTATACTAAATGAGCAGTTCTTC
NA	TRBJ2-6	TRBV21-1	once	CASGRGSSGANVLTF	TGTGCCAGCGGCCGGGGGAGCTCTGGGGCCAACGTCCTGACTTTC
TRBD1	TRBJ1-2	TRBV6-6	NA	CASSPLGQSYGYTF	TGTGCCAGCAGCCCCCTGGGACAGTCCTATGGCTACACCTTC
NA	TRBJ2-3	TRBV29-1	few	CSVEGGPSTDTQYF	TGCAGCGTTGAAGGTGGGCCTAGCACAGATACGCAGTATTTT
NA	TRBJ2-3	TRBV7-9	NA	CASSPTERGDTQYF	TGTGCCAGCAGCCCCACCGAAAGGGGGGATACGCAGTATTTT
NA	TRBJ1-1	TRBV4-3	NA	CASSHGLAYLPATEAFF	TGCGCCAGCAGCCATGGGTTAGCCTACCTTCCCGCCACTGAAGCTTTCTTT
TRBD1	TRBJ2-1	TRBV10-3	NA	CAISRDRDSNEQFF	TGTGCCATCAGCCGGGACAGGGATTCGAATGAGCAGTTCTTC
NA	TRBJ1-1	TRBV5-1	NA	CASSFKVGGTEAFF	TGCGCCAGCAGCTTCAAAGTAGGAGGAACTGAAGCTTTCTTT
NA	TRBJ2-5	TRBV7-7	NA	CASSSTPGGETQYF	TGTGCCAGCAGCTCAACCCCCGGCGGGGAGACCCAGTACTTC
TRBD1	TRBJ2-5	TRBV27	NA	CASSSARTGWGQETQYF	TGTGCCAGCAGTTCCGCGAGGACAGGTTGGGGCCAAGAGACCCAGTACTTC
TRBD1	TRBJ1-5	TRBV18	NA	CASSPPGQGASYSNQPQHF	TGTGCCAGCTCACCACCCGGACAGGGGGCAAGTTATAGCAATCAGCCCCAGCATTTT